This record looks at one TCR beta chain sequence and its context. Its antigen remains unknown. Assay used: immunoSEQ multiplex PCR; TCRdb lists only in-frame clones, some missing. The sample carries 100,000 or so clones, more than 95% recorded once. The data are from a study of OX40 agonist ivuxolimab in advanced cancers. Whole-study results and caveats: At 0.1 to 3.0 mg/kg, clonal expansion of CD4+ and CD8+ blood T cells had occurred by week 6.

The CDR3 is made up of 11 amino acids. CDR1 SGHKS and CDR2 YYEKEE come from the germline V gene (reference sequence). V was trimmed by 4 bases and J by 10 bases, leaving 9 bases between them. This chain links TRBV5-5 with TRBJ2-1, with unresolved D. Sequences were derived from CD4+ or CD8+ T cells sorted from blood, sampled in a trial of the OX40 agonist ivuxolimab. The clonotype originates from an adult with an advanced solid tumor such as melanoma, head and neck, liver or kidney cancer. CDR3 sequence: CASSPNGEQFF. In nucleotides, the CDR3 is TGTGCCAGCAGCCCCAACGGGGAGCAGTTCTTC. The complete variable domain, with remaining parts taken from reference TRBV5-5 and TRBJ2-1, reads DAGVTQSPTHLIKTRGQQVTLRCSPISGHKSVSWYQQVLGQGPQFIFQYYEKEERGRGNFPDRFSARQFPNYSSELNVNALLLGDSALYLCASSPNGEQFFGPGTRLTVL.